The entry below gives a single T cell receptor (beta chain) sequence along with its context. The antigen is unknown. This sample stems from a study of follicular helper T cells after annual influenza vaccination. For the study at large: Across the 2013-2014, 2014-2015 and 2015-2016 vaccination seasons, some subjects were resampled. Whole-study results and caveats: ICOS+CD38+ cTfh clonality change tracked circulating plasmablast frequency change.

The assay was immunoSEQ multiplex PCR, and TCRdb's table has in-frame clones only and misses some. The sample consists of about 9,600 clones, approximately 83% of them appearing once. The CDR3 extends over 13 amino acids. Germline values: CDR1 SGHRS, CDR2 YFSETQ. Trimming took 0 bases from V and 2 from J, leaving 4 bases between them. As to time point: 2014-2015 season, 7 days after vaccination. The sample was CXCR5- memory CD4+ T cells sorted from blood, taken 7 days after influenza vaccination. This TCR derives from an adult who received the influenza vaccine. The genes are TRBV5-1 and TRBJ2-3; no clear D gene. In DNA, the CDR3 is TGCGCCAGCAGCTTGGGTTTCACAGATACGCAGTATTTT. Protein sequence: CASSLGFTDTQYF. Variable domain in full (rest from reference TRBV5-1 and TRBJ2-3): KAGVTQTPRYLIKTRGQQVTLSCSPISGHRSVSWYQQTPGQGLQFLFEYFSETQRNKGNFPGRFSGRQFSNSRSEMNVSTLELGDSALYLCASSLGFTDTQYFGPGTRLTVL.